Listed here are 27 T cell receptor beta chains from one sample, sequenced in a study of cytomegalovirus exposure and HLA in healthy donors. Sequencing used immunoSEQ multiplex PCR; TCRdb keeps in-frame clones, though not all of them. The sample holds some 250,000 clones, around 87% seen once. Sequenced input: PBMCs. The receptors stem from a woman aged 25 to 39 in good health and CMV-seropositive.

This chain uses TRBV9 with TRBJ2-2; 9 bases are a match to TRBD2. Germline assignment: CDR1 SGDLS and CDR2 YYNGEE. This CDR3 region has 19 residues. V shed 4 bases and J 4 bases; nucleotides not matched to a gene: 17. Here the CDR3 reads CASSKEDVAGAPITGELFF. The DNA of the CDR3 is TGTGCCAGCAGCAAGGAGGACGTAGCGGGAGCGCCTATCACCGGGGAGCTGTTTTTT.

V usage is TRBV2 and J usage is TRBJ2-3; 9 bases are shared with TRBD1. With V trimmed by 4 bases and J by 3 bases, 2 bases remained unmatched. The CDR3 is made up of 14 amino acids. Germline CDR1 SNHLY, CDR2 FYNNEI. The CDR3 sequence is CASSGQGGTDTQYF. CDR3 nucleotide sequence: TGTGCCAGCAGTGGACAGGGGGGTACAGATACGCAGTATTTT.

This rearrangement joins TRBV13 to TRBJ2-7, with D tentatively TRBD2 (6 bases). V shed 5 bases and J shed 3 bases, with 14 bases lying between them. Germline loops: CDR1 PRHDT, CDR2 FYEKMQ (reference sequence). The CDR3 spans 14 residues. The CDR3 DNA reads TGTGCCAGCAGCCAACCGGGACTCCTCTACGAGCAGTACTTC. It yields the protein CASSQPGLLYEQYF.

The genes are TRBV5-1 and TRBJ1-4, with D maybe TRBD1 (6 bases). This CDR3 is 15 amino acids long. Looked up from germline, CDR1 is SGHRS and CDR2 is YFSETQ. The V end lost 9 bases, the J end lost 8 bases, and 23 bases lay between the germline ends. CDR3 DNA: TGCGCCACTTCTCCGGAGGGGCGCGGGGGCGAAAAACTGTTTTTT. It is translated as CATSPEGRGGEKLFF.

The chain couples TRBV19 to TRBJ1-1; D might be TRBD1 (5 bases). The CDR3 is made up of 11 amino acids. V was cut by 7 bases and J by 11 bases, with 14 bases left in between. Germline CDR1 is LNHDA and CDR2 is SQIVND (reference sequence). CDR3 sequence: CASKVQGSAFF. In DNA, the CDR3 is TGTGCCAGTAAGGTTCAGGGCTCGGCTTTCTTT.

This clone was detected only a few times. The genes are TRBV28 and TRBJ2-7, with TRBD1 identical over 9 bases. This CDR3 spans 14 amino acids. Germline V gives CDR1 MDHEN, CDR2 SYDVKM. Unmatched junction bases numbered 7, after V lost 4 bases and J lost 6 bases. The DNA of the CDR3 is TGTGCCAGCAGTTGGACCACAGGGGGCGCCGAGCAGTACTTC. Its protein product is CASSWTTGGAEQYF.

The CDR3, as DNA: TGTGCCAGCAGCTTGGAGAGGGTTTCCTACGAGCAGTACTTC. Translation: CASSLERVSYEQYF. The V call is TRBV5-4, the J call TRBJ2-7, with D possibly matching TRBD2 (5 bases). CDR1 SGHNT and CDR2 YYREEE come from the germline V gene (reference sequence). This CDR3 contains 14 residues. V was pared by 0 bases and J by 1 base, with 8 bases between.

This chain joins TRBV30 and TRBJ1-2; D possibly corresponds to TRBD1 (5 bases). Germline V gives CDR1 GTSNPN, CDR2 SVGIG (reference sequence). The CDR3 is 14 residues long. V lost 1 base, J lost 2 bases, and 11 bases lay in between. In DNA form, the CDR3 reads TGTGCCTGGAGTGCCCTCAACAGGAACTATGGCTACACCTTC. Its protein is CAWSALNRNYGYTF. Looking up the rest from reference TRBV30 and TRBJ1-2 gives the full variable domain: SQTIHQWPATLVQPVGSPLSLECTVEGTSNPNLYWYRQAAGRGLQLLFYSVGIGQISSEVPQNLSASRPQDRQFILSSKKLLLSDSGFYLCAWSALNRNYGYTFGSGTRLTVV.

This chain joins TRBV28 and TRBJ2-5; D not resolved. From germline, CDR1 is MDHEN and CDR2 SYDVKM. V lost 6 bases to trimming and J lost 13 bases, with 12 bases between them. The CDR3 totals 10 residues. As DNA, the CDR3 is TGTGCCAGCAGGAATTTCGCGATGTACTTC. It translates to CASRNFAMYF.

The chain recombines TRBV5-8 with TRBJ1-2, with no clear D. V shed 4 bases and J shed 9 bases, with 7 bases lying between them. Germline V gene lookup returns CDR1 SGHTS and CDR2 YDEGEE. This CDR3 is 10 amino acids long. The CDR3 here is CASSRARYTF. CDR3 DNA sequence: TGTGCCAGCAGCCGCGCCCGCTACACCTTC. Full variable domain (missing parts from reference TRBV5-8 and TRBJ1-2): EAGVTQSPTHLIKTRGQQATLRCSPISGHTSVYWYQQALGLGLQFLLWYDEGEERNRGNFPPRFSGRQFPNYSSELNVNALELEDSALYLCASSRARYTFGSGTRLTVV.

J is TRBJ2-2 and V is TRBV2, with a weak D call TRBD2 (5 bases). The CDR3 is made up of 15 amino acids. Germline lookup yields CDR1 SNHLY and CDR2 FYNNEI. The V gene lost 7 bases and the J gene lost 5 bases, with 17 bases spanning the gap. CDR3 nucleotides: TGTGCCAGCATCGGAATGGAAACGGGAACCGGGGAGCTGTTTTTT. The encoded protein is CASIGMETGTGELFF. Full variable domain (rest looked up from reference TRBV2 and TRBJ2-2): EPEVTQTPSHQVTQMGQEVILRCVPISNHLYFYWYRQILGQKVEFLVSFYNNEISEKSEIFDDQFSVERPDGSNFTLKIRSTKLEDSAMYFCASIGMETGTGELFFGEGSRLTVL.

A note on this clone: A read error may produce the germline difference seen at one junction end. The V and J genes are TRBV9 and TRBJ2-7; D gene uncertain. The CDR3 extends over 15 amino acids. CDR1 is SGDLS and CDR2 is YYNGEE in the germline V gene. The CDR3 DNA reads TGTGCCAGCAGCCCCCGGTCCCACTCCTCCTCCGAGCAGTACTTC. As protein: CASSPRSHSSSEQYF.

The chain has TRBV14 and TRBJ2-5; 8 bases align to TRBD2. CDR3 length equals 18 residues. Per the germline V gene, CDR1 is SGHDN and CDR2 is FVKESK. V lost 1 base and J lost 5; bases outside the gene matches: 15. CDR3 DNA: TGTGCCAGCAGCCAAGGTCTGGCGGCAGCGGGAGTGGAGGAGACCCAGTACTTC. Protein sequence: CASSQGLAAAGVEETQYF.

The chain joins TRBV6-1 to TRBJ1-5; no firm D call. Germline CDR1 is MNHNS and CDR2 is SASEGT. Trimming took 4 bases from V and 5 from J, leaving 9 bases between them. The CDR3 loop spans 13 amino acids. CDR3 coding DNA: TGTGCCAGCAGTGGAGAGGGTTATCAGCCCCAGCATTTT. It yields the protein CASSGEGYQPQHF.

The rearrangement uses TRBV9 and TRBJ2-7, with D tentatively TRBD2 (5 bases). The CDR3 consists of 14 residues. Per germline, CDR1 SGDLS and CDR2 YYNGEE. The V and J ends lost 0 bases and 5 bases respectively, with 12 bases between them. CDR3 DNA: TGTGCCAGCAGCGTAGCAGGAAGCGGCCACGAGCAGTACTTC. It encodes CASSVAGSGHEQYF.

The CDR3 DNA follows: TGCAGCGTTGAAGTCCTCGGGCAGGGGGACTTCGAGCAGTACTTC. Residues: CSVEVLGQGDFEQYF. The genes are TRBV29-1 and TRBJ2-7; perhaps TRBD1 as D (7 bases). Germline assignment: CDR1 SQVTM and CDR2 ANQGSEA. Trimming left V 1 base short and J 6 bases short, with 19 bases between. This CDR3 spans 15 amino acids.

The CDR3 here is CASTRGFDSGNTIYF. Here the CDR3 DNA reads TGTGCCAGCACCCGAGGGTTCGACTCTGGAAACACCATATATTTT. This sequence joins TRBV11-2 and TRBJ1-3, with D unclear. The germline V gene encodes CDR1 SGHAT and CDR2 FQNNGV. The CDR3 covers 15 residues. V lost 7 bases and J 0 bases, leaving 13 bases between the germline ends.

This clone is a singleton in its sample. The chain links TRBV2 to TRBJ2-7; no reliable D call. Germline-derived CDR1 and CDR2 are SNHLY and FYNNEI. The CDR3 length is 14 residues. Trimming shortened V by 7 bases and J by 0 bases, and 13 bases separated the two germline ends. The CDR3 DNA reads TGTGCCAGCACCCGTCTATCGAGCTCCTACGAGCAGTACTTC. This gives the protein CASTRLSSSYEQYF.

V usage is TRBV7-6 and J usage is TRBJ1-1; D may be TRBD1 (6 bases). V was shortened by 5 bases and J by 6 bases, with 19 bases between the two germline ends. Germline assignment: CDR1 SGHVS and CDR2 FNYEAQ. The CDR3 spans 15 residues. The CDR3 loop reads CASSPQGSLDPEAFF. The CDR3 bases are TGTGCCAGCAGCCCACAGGGATCCCTAGACCCTGAAGCTTTCTTT.

V and J are TRBV9 and TRBJ1-1; no reliable D call. V lost 0 bases to trimming and J lost 4 bases, with 10 bases between them. The CDR3 runs to 14 residues. CDR1 SGDLS and CDR2 YYNGEE come from the germline V gene. CDR3 sequence: CASSVGAPITEAFF. The CDR3 coding sequence is TGTGCCAGCAGCGTAGGAGCCCCGATCACTGAAGCTTTCTTT.

The rearrangement joins TRBV18 to TRBJ1-5; tentatively, D is TRBD1 (6 bases). From germline, CDR1 is KGHSH and CDR2 LQKENI. With 0 bases removed from V and 2 bases from J, the gap between germline ends came to 11 bases. CDR3 size: 16 residues. The CDR3: CASSPPGALGNQPQHF. CDR3 DNA: TGTGCCAGCTCACCACCGGGGGCCCTGGGCAATCAGCCCCAGCATTTT.

The chain carries TRBV28 and TRBJ2-5; tentative D call: TRBD1 (5 bases). This CDR3 has 14 amino acids. The germline V gene has CDR1 MDHEN and CDR2 SYDVKM. Trimming removed 2 bases at V and 3 bases at J, with 10 bases between. The CDR3 DNA reads as TGTGCCAGCAGTTTAAAGGGGTATAAAGAGACCCAGTACTTC. This gives the protein CASSLKGYKETQYF. Full variable domain (missing parts from reference TRBV28 and TRBJ2-5): DVKVTQSSRYLVKRTGEKVFLECVQDMDHENMFWYRQDPGLGLRLIYFSYDVKMKEKGDIPEGYSVSREKKERFSLILESASTNQTSMYLCASSLKGYKETQYFGPGTRLLVL.

The V gene is TRBV5-1, the J gene TRBJ1-3; no reliable D call. The germline gives CDR1 SGHRS, CDR2 YFSETQ. V was trimmed by 0 bases and J by 3 bases, leaving 7 bases between them. The CDR3 sequence is 14 residues long. The CDR3 region is CASSLVGNGNTIYF. The CDR3, as DNA: TGCGCCAGCAGCTTGGTGGGCAATGGAAACACCATATATTTT.

V usage is TRBV30 and J usage is TRBJ1-4; 7 bases are shared with TRBD1. Unmatched junction bases numbered 14, after V lost 1 base and J lost 0 bases. The CDR3 consists of 19 residues. In germline, CDR1 is GTSNPN, CDR2 SVGIG (reference sequence). This CDR3 is CAWSDGTVGPFATNEKLFF. CDR3 bases: TGTGCCTGGAGTGATGGGACAGTTGGACCTTTTGCAACTAATGAAAAACTGTTTTTT.

The count of this clone is one. This chain uses TRBV4-2 with TRBJ1-3; D is possibly TRBD1 (5 bases). Germline V gene lookup returns CDR1 LGHNA and CDR2 YNFKEQ. CDR3 length: 16 amino acids. The V end was cut by 3 bases, the J end by 0 bases, with 12 bases between. CDR3 sequence (DNA): TGTGCCAGCAGCCACCTGACAGCTCTCTCTGGAAACACCATATATTTT. Its translation is CASSHLTALSGNTIYF.

V gene TRBV7-8 combines with J gene TRBJ1-2; TRBD1 is a possible D gene (6 bases). Between the trimmed V and J ends, which lost 1 base and 7 bases, there was a span of 7 bases. The CDR3 is 12 residues long. Germline V gene data show CDR1 as SGHVS and CDR2 as FQNEAQ. CDR3 in DNA: TGTGCCAGCAGCTTAGACAGGGCTGGCTACACCTTC. It codes for CASSLDRAGYTF.

The sample holds a few counts of this clone. The chain uses TRBV5-5 and TRBJ2-7; TRBD1 matches at 9 bases. The V segment lost 6 bases and the J segment 5 bases; nucleotides outside the gene matches: 9. The CDR3 has 14 amino acids. The germline V gene encodes CDR1 SGHKS and CDR2 YYEKEE (reference sequence). As DNA, the CDR3 is TGTGCCAGCATCACGGACAGGGGTACTCACGAGCAGTACTTC. Translating gives CASITDRGTHEQYF.